The 21 T cell receptor beta chains below all came from one sample that was sequenced in a study of human thymus T cells. Repertoires were generated with immunoSEQ multiplex PCR, while TCRdb's copy carries only in-frame clones and drops some. The repertoire holds 57,000 or so clones, with approximately 93% as singletons. Material for sequencing was blood. The receptors come from a boy less than two years old with a congenital heart defect but otherwise immunologically healthy.

The chain links TRBV6-6 to TRBJ2-2; D is possibly TRBD1 (5 bases). CDR3 length: 15 residues. Per germline, CDR1 MNHNY and CDR2 SVGAGI (reference sequence). V was pared by 5 bases and J by 10 bases, with 20 bases between. The CDR3 sequence: CASSPTFDRAQELFF. The CDR3 nucleotides are TGTGCCAGCAGTCCAACCTTTGACAGAGCCCAGGAGCTGTTTTTT.

The rearrangement joins TRBV5-8 to TRBJ1-1; D call uncertain. Germline loops: CDR1 SGHTS, CDR2 YDEGEE. The ends were cut back, 4 bases at V and 5 bases at J, with 12 bases in the middle. This CDR3 comprises 13 residues. CDR3 bases: TGTGCCAGCAGCATAGCTATTAAGACTGAAGCTTTCTTT. Its translation: CASSIAIKTEAFF.

The chain couples TRBV6-5 to TRBJ2-3, with 9 bases identical to TRBD1. Germline trimming cut 0 bases from V and 9 bases from J; bases unmatched to any gene: 1. CDR3 length equals 13 residues. CDR1 and CDR2 from the germline V gene are MNHEY and SVGAGI. The CDR3 here is CASSYSTGGTQYF. The CDR3 region has the DNA TGTGCCAGCAGTTACTCCACAGGGGGCACGCAGTATTTT.

The chain links TRBV11-3 to TRBJ2-1, with a tentative D call TRBD2 (6 bases). Trimming shortened V by 3 bases and J by 3 bases, and 12 bases separated the two germline ends. Germline values: CDR1 SGHNT, CDR2 YENEEA. The CDR3 contains 15 residues. DNA for the CDR3: TGTGCCAGCAGCTTGGAGGGCCAATACTACAATGAGCAGTTCTTC. Its translation is CASSLEGQYYNEQFF.

The chain joins TRBV6-6 to TRBJ2-7, with D unclear. V was clipped by 5 bases and J by 7 bases, with 9 bases between them. There are 11 residues in the CDR3. Germline V gene data show CDR1 as MNHNY and CDR2 as SVGAGI (reference sequence). CDR3 protein: CASSLSREQYF. The CDR3, as DNA: TGTGCCAGCAGTCTATCACGTGAGCAGTACTTC.

The chain is built from TRBV5-1 and TRBJ2-5, with TRBD2 matching 14 bases. This CDR3 spans 16 amino acids. V lost 4 bases, J lost 2 bases, and 4 bases stayed unmatched. Germline CDR1 reads SGHRS; CDR2 reads YFSETQ. Here the CDR3 reads CASSQGLAGVQETQYF. The CDR3 region has the DNA TGCGCCAGCAGCCAGGGACTAGCGGGGGTACAAGAGACCCAGTACTTC.

The rearrangement joins TRBV9 to TRBJ1-2; unclear D gene. V lost 5 bases, J lost 0 bases, and 14 bases lay in between. CDR3 length equals 15 residues. CDR1 and CDR2 from the germline V gene are SGDLS and YYNGEE. The DNA of the CDR3 is TGTGCCAGCAGTTTTCCATGGGGAGCTAACTATGGCTACACCTTC. This codes for CASSFPWGANYGYTF.

The genes are TRBV7-9 and TRBJ2-5; 8 bases align to TRBD2. From germline, CDR1 is SEHNR and CDR2 FQNEAQ (reference sequence). The CDR3 covers 15 residues. V lost 4 bases and J lost 2; bases outside the gene matches: 6. The CDR3 DNA is TGTGCCAGCAGCTCGCCCGGGGGGGGGCAAGAGACCCAGTACTTC. It specifies CASSSPGGGQETQYF. Complete variable domain (other parts from reference TRBV7-9 and TRBJ2-5): DTGVSQNPRHKITKRGQNVTFRCDPISEHNRLYWYRQTLGQGPEFLTYFQNEAQLEKSRLLSDRFSAERPKGSFSTLEIQRTEQGDSAMYLCASSSPGGGQETQYFGPGTRLLVL.

The CDR3 DNA follows: TGTGCCAGCCGACTACTGACTACTAATTCACCCCTCCACTTT. Encoded protein: CASRLLTTNSPLHF. This chain connects TRBV27 to TRBJ1-6; D gene unclear. The CDR3 runs to 14 residues. V was trimmed by 8 bases and J by 6 bases, leaving 14 bases between them. Germline loops: CDR1 MNHEY, CDR2 SMNVEV (reference sequence).

As concerns this clone: The sample holds other DNA sequences that translate to the same CDR3. The CDR3 sequence: CASSLRTGQETQYF. In DNA form, the CDR3 reads TGTGCCAGCAGCTTAAGGACAGGCCAAGAGACCCAGTACTTC. The rearrangement links TRBV7-2 to TRBJ2-5; 7 bases align to TRBD1. Germline lookup yields CDR1 SGHTA and CDR2 FQGNSA. The CDR3 contains 14 residues. With V trimmed by 2 bases and J by 1 base, 1 base remained unmatched. Full variable domain (remainder filled in from reference TRBV7-2 and TRBJ2-5): GAGVSQSPSNKVTEKGKDVELRCDPISGHTALYWYRQSLGQGLEFLIYFQGNSAPDKSGLPSDRFSAERTGGSVSTLTIQRTQQEDSAVYLCASSLRTGQETQYFGPGTRLLVL.

A single count supports this clone. The chain carries TRBV30 and TRBJ2-5; TRBD1 might be the D (7 bases). Trimming removed 4 bases at V and 5 bases at J, with 14 bases between. The CDR3 is 13 amino acids. From germline, CDR1 is GTSNPN and CDR2 SVGIG (reference sequence). This CDR3 is CAWNSGGGETQYF. CDR3 in DNA: TGTGCCTGGAATTCAGGGGGAGGCGAGACCCAGTACTTC.

The gene calls are TRBV6-6 and TRBJ2-5; 7 bases align to TRBD1. V lost 5 bases and J lost 4; bases outside the gene matches: 10. The CDR3 is 15 residues long. CDR1 and CDR2 (germline): MNHNY, SVGAGI (reference sequence). The CDR3, as DNA: TGTGCCAGCAGTGGCCAAGGGGGCCGTAGAGAGACCCAGTACTTC. Translation: CASSGQGGRRETQYF.

The chain employs TRBV25-1 and TRBJ2-7, with 9 bases aligning to TRBD2. The CDR3 totals 15 residues. Unmatched junction bases numbered 5, after V lost 3 bases and J lost 2 bases. Germline CDR1 MGHDK, CDR2 SYGVNS. CDR3 loop: CASSEISGGTYEQYF. The CDR3 DNA reads as TGTGCCAGCAGTGAGATTAGCGGGGGAACCTACGAGCAGTACTTC.

V usage is TRBV5-4 and J usage is TRBJ1-3; no clear D. Trimming pared 9 bases from V and 0 bases from J, leaving 16 bases between. The CDR3 consists of 15 residues. The germline gives CDR1 SGHNT, CDR2 YYREEE (reference sequence). As DNA, the CDR3 is TGTGCCACCGAGATGGGAGCGCCCTCTGGAAACACCATATATTTT. It translates to CATEMGAPSGNTIYF. Filled out from reference TRBV5-4 and TRBJ1-3, the complete variable domain reads ETGVTQSPTHLIKTRGQQVTLRCSSQSGHNTVSWYQQALGQGPQFIFQYYREEENGRGNFPPRFSGLQFPNYSSELNVNALELDDSALYLCATEMGAPSGNTIYFGEGSWLTVV.

The rearrangement joins TRBV19 to TRBJ1-5; D perhaps matches TRBD1 (5 bases). V lost 1 base and J 2 bases, leaving 6 bases between the germline ends. Germline V gene data show CDR1 as LNHDA and CDR2 as SQIVND (reference sequence). The CDR3 length is 14 residues. CDR3 sequence (DNA): TGTGCCAGTAGTATAGCCAGGGGCAATCAGCCCCAGCATTTT. This gives the protein CASSIARGNQPQHF.

This chain uses TRBV27 with TRBJ2-3; 8 bases match TRBD1. V shed 5 bases, J shed 2 bases, and the junction held 6 bases outside the gene matches. CDR3 size: 15 residues. Germline CDR1 reads MNHEY; CDR2 reads SMNVEV (reference sequence). This CDR3 reads CASSLRDRFTDTQYF. CDR3 DNA: TGTGCCAGCAGTCTCCGGGACAGGTTCACAGATACGCAGTATTTT.

V is TRBV19 and J is TRBJ1-5; TRBD1 matches 8 bases. The CDR3 length is 14 residues. Trimming cost V 3 bases and J 4 bases; bases outside gene matches: 2. Germline V gene data show CDR1 as LNHDA and CDR2 as SQIVND (reference sequence). The CDR3 loop is CASSITGGNQPQHF. For the CDR3, the DNA is TGTGCCAGTAGTATCACAGGGGGGAATCAGCCCCAGCATTTT. The full variable domain, in which reference TRBV19 and TRBJ1-5 provide the parts outside the CDR3, is DGGITQSPKYLFRKEGQNVTLSCEQNLNHDAMYWYRQDPGQGLRLIYYSQIVNDFQKGDIAEGYSVSREKKESFPLTVTSAQKNPTAFYLCASSITGGNQPQHFGDGTRLSIL.

The chain employs TRBV5-1 and TRBJ2-5; 9 bases are shared with TRBD2. The CDR3 covers 13 residues. After removal of 1 base from V and 5 bases from J, the junction contained 0 bases not matched to a gene. Germline V lookup: CDR1 SGHRS, CDR2 YFSETQ. The CDR3: CASSLTSGETQYF. In DNA form, the CDR3 reads TGCGCCAGCAGCTTGACTAGCGGGGAGACCCAGTACTTC.

The V gene is TRBV13, the J gene TRBJ2-7; 7 bases are a match to TRBD1. CDR1 is PRHDT and CDR2 is FYEKMQ in the germline V gene (reference sequence). V was clipped by 4 bases and J by 3 bases; unmatched bases: 6. The CDR3 contains 14 residues. The CDR3 DNA reads as TGTGCCAGCAGCTCCGGACAGGTGCTCTACGAGCAGTACTTC. Protein: CASSSGQVLYEQYF. Looking up the rest from reference TRBV13 and TRBJ2-7 gives the full variable domain: AAGVIQSPRHLIKEKRETATLKCYPIPRHDTVYWYQQGPGQDPQFLISFYEKMQSDKGSIPDRFSAQQFSDYHSELNMSSLELGDSALYFCASSSGQVLYEQYFGPGTRLTVT.

This rearrangement joins TRBV27 to TRBJ2-2, with TRBD1 as a possible D gene (5 bases). Trimming took 6 bases from V and 0 from J, leaving 11 bases between them. This CDR3 is built from 15 residues. CDR1 is MNHEY and CDR2 is SMNVEV in the germline V gene (reference sequence). CDR3 amino acids: CASSQDRPNTGELFF. The DNA for the CDR3 is TGTGCCAGCAGCCAAGACAGACCGAACACCGGGGAGCTGTTTTTT.

The J gene is TRBJ2-5, the V gene TRBV29-1; TRBD2 might be the D (5 bases). V lost 2 bases and J lost 3, with 13 bases in between. The CDR3 has 14 residues. CDR1 SQVTM and CDR2 ANQGSEA come from the germline V gene. CDR3 in DNA: TGCAGCGTTGAACGTCGAGGGTTTAAAGAGACCCAGTACTTC. Its translation is CSVERRGFKETQYF.